A single sample gave rise to the 31 T cell receptor beta chains below, sequenced in a study of breast tumors, draining lymph nodes, adjacent tissues. Each CDR3 protein gets one entry after TCRdb re-called the multiplex PCR reads with MiXCR. Of around 230,000 distinct CDR3 sequences detected, 30% to 35% appear once; the ten largest clones hold approximately 3.7%. Breast cancer patients provided tissue from their axillary draining lymph nodes. The sample taken for sequencing was axillary lymph node tissue. Source of these receptors: a female donor with breast cancer. Some clones in this sample may be carry-over from other donors' samples.

This clonotype was seen at least ten times. The V and J genes are TRBV7-3 and TRBJ2-1; 9 bases map to TRBD1. The CDR3 is made up of 16 amino acids. The germline gives CDR1 SGHTA, CDR2 FQGTGA. J lost 9 bases, V lost 0 bases, and 9 bases had no gene match. CDR3 nucleotide sequence: TGTGCCAGCAGCTTAACTAGTGGACAGGGGCTAAGTGAGCAGTTCTTC. It specifies CASSLTSGQGLSEQFF.

This clonotype occurred many times. The chain links TRBV24-1 to TRBJ2-3, with TRBD2 identical over 8 bases. Germline V gives CDR1 KGHDR, CDR2 SFDVKD. Trimming took 3 bases from V and 3 from J; bases not matched to a gene: 10. The CDR3 loop spans 17 amino acids. CDR3 protein: CATSDGGRGGRTDTQYF. The DNA of the CDR3 is TGTGCCACCAGTGATGGGGGCCGGGGGGGCCGGACAGATACGCAGTATTTT.

This clonotype was counted at least ten times. The chain employs TRBV19 and TRBJ2-7; TRBD2 matches 9 bases. The CDR3 length is 15 residues. Germline V CDR1 and CDR2: LNHDA, SQIVND (reference sequence). Trimming removed 10 bases from V and 5 bases from J; junction bases left unmatched: 15. The CDR3 reads CATKGNTGTSNEQYF. For the CDR3, the DNA is TGTGCCACCAAGGGAAACACCGGGACTAGCAACGAGCAGTACTTC.

The CDR3 DNA reads as TGTGCCAGCAGTTATGATAGCGCCTTGAACACCGGGGAGCTGTTTTTT. Amino acid sequence: CASSYDSALNTGELFF. This rearrangement joins TRBV6-5 to TRBJ2-2, with D perhaps matching TRBD2 (5 bases). This CDR3 is built from 16 residues. Germline CDR1 and CDR2: MNHEY and SVGAGI. The V gene lost 3 bases and the J gene lost 1 base, with 12 bases spanning the gap.

This clonotype was seen repeatedly, ten times or more. The rearrangement uses TRBV2 and TRBJ2-1; 11 bases agree with TRBD2. J was trimmed by 10 bases and V by 4 bases; bases with no gene match: 9. The CDR3 is 15 residues long. Germline lookup yields CDR1 SNHLY and CDR2 FYNNEI. This chain's CDR3 is CASSANSGGAAEQFF. The CDR3, as DNA: TGTGCCAGCAGTGCGAATAGCGGGGGGGCCGCCGAGCAGTTCTTC.

This clonotype has a count of ten or more. V usage is TRBV2 and J usage is TRBJ2-3, with TRBD2 as a possible D gene (6 bases). The CDR3 runs 17 residues. Per the germline V gene, CDR1 is SNHLY and CDR2 is FYNNEI. The ends were cut back, 8 bases at V and 2 bases at J, with 23 bases in the middle. As DNA, the CDR3 is TGTGCCAGCGGAGGGGACCTGGGAGTTCTGAACACAGATACGCAGTATTTT. This encodes CASGGDLGVLNTDTQYF.

CDR3 residues: CARRDRVSYEQYF. The CDR3 DNA sequence: TGTGCGCGCCGGGACAGGGTGTCCTACGAGCAGTACTTC. The chain uses TRBV2 and TRBJ2-7; 9 positions agree with TRBD1. Germline CDR1 is SNHLY and CDR2 is FYNNEI. CDR3 length equals 13 residues.

In this sample, this clonotype turned up once. The chain joins TRBV2 to TRBJ1-6, with TRBD1 identical over 7 bases. There are 13 residues in the CDR3. Germline CDR1 and CDR2: SNHLY and FYNNEI. V was clipped by 10 bases and J by 4 bases; unmatched bases: 4. For the CDR3, the DNA is TGTGCCATCTCGACAGGGTATAATTCACCCCTCCACTTT. Protein: CAISTGYNSPLHF.

The chain employs TRBV10-3 and TRBJ2-7; 11 bases align to TRBD1. The V segment lost 10 bases and the J segment 0 bases; nucleotides outside the gene matches: 5. The germline gives CDR1 ENHRY, CDR2 SYGVKD. This CDR3 is 14 amino acids long. In nucleotides, the CDR3 is TGTGCCACTGGACAGGGGGCCTTCTCCTACGAGCAGTACTTC. It yields the protein CATGQGAFSYEQYF.

The V gene is TRBV15, the J gene TRBJ2-7; 15 nucleotides match TRBD2. The germline CDR1 and CDR2 sequences are LNHNV and YYDKDF (reference sequence). The CDR3 runs to 19 residues. Trimming at V came to 0 bases and at J to 0 bases, leaving 6 bases not matched to a gene. Here the CDR3 DNA reads TGTGCCACCAGCAGAGATAGGGGACTAGCGGGAGGCAGCTCCTACGAGCAGTACTTC. It translates to CATSRDRGLAGGSSYEQYF. The variable domain in full, with the rest retrieved from reference TRBV15 and TRBJ2-7, is DAMVIQNPRYQVTQFGKPVTLSCSQTLNHNVMYWYQQKSSQAPKLLFHYYDKDFNNEADTPDNFQSRRPNTSFCFLDIRSPGLGDTAMYLCATSRDRGLAGGSSYEQYFGPGTRLTVT.

The chain uses TRBV29-1 and TRBJ1-1, with D tentatively TRBD1 (5 bases). The CDR3 contains 13 residues. Germline values: CDR1 SQVTM, CDR2 ANQGSEA. V was pared by 5 bases and J by 4 bases, with 14 bases between. The CDR3 spells CSVNRGSGTEAFF. CDR3 sequence (DNA): TGCAGCGTTAATCGGGGCAGTGGCACTGAAGCTTTCTTT.

This clonotype was recorded many times. CDR3 in DNA: TGCGCCAGCAGCCAAGTGGGACAGGGGGCAAATGGCTACACCTTC. Amino acids: CASSQVGQGANGYTF. The chain is built from TRBV4-1 and TRBJ1-2; 12 nucleotides line up with TRBD1. V was pared by 1 base and J by 6 bases, with 3 bases of the junction left unmatched. Germline V gene lookup returns CDR1 MGHRA and CDR2 YSYEKL. The CDR3 totals 15 residues.

As for this clonotype: The DNA is omitted, as the CDR3 cannot be located on it reliably, and the CDR3 follows TCRdb's listing. The rearrangement uses TRBV25-1 and TRBJ2-3; TRBD1 is the table's D call, not checked against the DNA. With termini counted, the CDR3 has 23 amino acids. Germline V gene sequence: CDR1 MGHDK, CDR2 SYGVNS. CDR3 loop: CASSFYICSASPRGGLSTDTQYF.

This clonotype was picked up many times. V and J are TRBV19 and TRBJ2-2; TRBD2 is a possible D gene (5 bases). The CDR3 spans 14 residues. Looked up from germline, CDR1 is LNHDA and CDR2 is SQIVND (reference sequence). V shed 3 bases and J shed 4 bases, with 9 bases lying between them. The CDR3 DNA sequence: TGTGCCAGTAGTATCTCCCGGGGCACCGGGGAGCTGTTTTTT. Amino acid sequence: CASSISRGTGELFF.

As regards this clonotype: At one end, the junction sequence differs from germline, possibly due to a read error. The chain links TRBV10-3 to TRBJ2-1; TRBD2 matches at 9 bases. The CDR3 spans 15 residues. Germline CDR1 reads ENHRY; CDR2 reads SYGVKD. This chain's CDR3 is CAISGRLADYNGQFF. The CDR3 nucleotides are TGTGCCATCAGTGGAAGACTAGCGGATTACAATGGGCAGTTCTTC.

CDR3 nucleotides: TGCGCCAGCAGCCAAGATCAGTTCAGAAACACCATATATTTT. Translated, it gives CASSQDQFRNTIYF. The chain has TRBV4-3 and TRBJ1-3; D call uncertain. This CDR3 is 14 amino acids long. The germline V gene encodes CDR1 LGHNA and CDR2 YSLEER. The germline V and J ends were trimmed by 0 bases and 5 bases, with 8 bases remaining between them.

The sample holds many counts of this clonotype. This chain joins TRBV7-8 and TRBJ2-3; either TRBD1 or TRBD2 may fit D (5 bases each). V gave up 1 base and J gave up 6 bases, with 14 bases separating them. Germline V CDR1 and CDR2: SGHVS, FQNEAQ. The CDR3 is 15 amino acids. Here the CDR3 DNA reads TGTGCCAGCAGCTTAGTTGATGGGGGTGTGGATACGCAGTATTTT. Translated: CASSLVDGGVDTQYF.

The V gene is TRBV15, the J gene TRBJ2-2, with D hard to call. Trimming left V 3 bases short and J 8 bases short, with 7 bases between. CDR3 length: 12 amino acids. Germline V gene sequence: CDR1 LNHNV, CDR2 YYDKDF (reference sequence). CDR3 coding DNA: TGTGCCACCAGCAGGGAAACAGGGGAGCTGTTTTTT. As protein: CATSRETGELFF.

This clonotype was counted ten times or more. The gene calls are TRBV20-1 and TRBJ1-5; TRBD1 aligns across 8 bases. The length of the CDR3 is 13 residues. J lost 7 bases, V lost 5 bases, and 7 bases had no gene match. Germline V CDR1 and CDR2: DFQATT, SNEGSKA (reference sequence). The CDR3 bases are TGCAGTGCTTCGACAGGGGTGGGGCAGCCCCAGCATTTT. Its translation is CSASTGVGQPQHF.

This clonotype was found a few times. A single base separates this from a much larger clone, so it may be a read error. This chain joins TRBV7-6 and TRBJ2-5, with a tentative D call TRBD2 (7 bases). This CDR3 has 15 residues. Germline V gene data show CDR1 as SGHVS and CDR2 as FNYEAQ. In nucleotides, the CDR3 is TGTGCCAGCAGCTTAGCGCTCGGGGGGCCGGAGACCCAGCACTTC. Protein product: CASSLALGGPETQHF.

The CDR3 coding sequence is TGTGCCAGCAGCCCCGGGGGGGACAATAGGGCCGGGGAGCTGTTTTTT. Its translation is CASSPGGDNRAGELFF. The V gene is TRBV9, the J gene TRBJ2-2; 8 bases agree with TRBD2. V shed 4 bases, J shed 6 bases, and the junction held 11 bases outside the gene matches. The CDR3 is 16 residues long. CDR1 SGDLS and CDR2 YYNGEE come from the germline V gene.

Comment on this clonotype: Relative to the germline gene, one junction end is altered; a read error may explain this. CDR3 in DNA: TGTGCTAGCAACGGGGGGGACAGGGGGCATCTGGATACGCAGTATTTT. It translates to CASNGGDRGHLDTQYF. The chain couples TRBV7-7 to TRBJ2-3; the match to TRBD1 covers 12 bases. This CDR3 contains 16 residues. Germline values: CDR1 SSHAT, CDR2 FNYEAQ (reference sequence).

This clonotype was counted a few times. The rearrangement joins TRBV4-3 to TRBJ2-1; 9 bases agree with TRBD2. CDR3 length: 15 amino acids. The germline V gene encodes CDR1 LGHNA and CDR2 YSLEER. J lost 8 bases, V lost 0 bases, and 5 bases had no gene match. The CDR3 reads CASSQERRGGYEQFF. The CDR3, as DNA: TGCGCCAGCAGCCAAGAAAGGCGGGGGGGCTATGAGCAGTTCTTC.

This clonotype was seen repeatedly, ten times or more. This chain joins TRBV2 and TRBJ2-2; no clear D. The CDR3 covers 12 residues. Germline lookup yields CDR1 SNHLY and CDR2 FYNNEI. Deletions cut 4 bases from V and 4 bases from J, with 4 bases between. The CDR3 bases are TGTGCCAGCAGTGTCGGCACCGGGGAGCTGTTTTTT. Its protein is CASSVGTGELFF.

This clonotype appeared many times. V is TRBV2 and J is TRBJ1-5; the match to TRBD1 covers 8 bases. Germline assignment: CDR1 SNHLY and CDR2 FYNNEI. This CDR3 is 16 amino acids long. The V gene end was trimmed by 1 base and the J gene end by 2 bases; junction bases not matched to a gene: 4. DNA of the CDR3: TGTGCCAGCAGTGAAGACTCACAGGGGGGCAATCAGCCCCAGCATTTT. This translates into CASSEDSQGGNQPQHF.

The chain uses TRBV10-3 and TRBJ2-5; tentative D call: TRBD1 (6 bases). Germline V lookup: CDR1 ENHRY, CDR2 SYGVKD. V lost 4 bases and J lost 7, with 13 bases in between. This CDR3 region has 13 residues. The CDR3 DNA sequence: TGTGCCATCAGTGCAGGAAAACAGGGGACCCAGTACTTC. Translation gives CAISAGKQGTQYF.

Points on this clonotype: This may arise from a read error, as a much more abundant clone is one base away. The rearrangement uses TRBV6-6 and TRBJ2-1; 9 bases map to TRBD1. The CDR3 has 15 residues. The germline gives CDR1 MNHNY, CDR2 SVGAGI (reference sequence). Trimming at V came to 2 bases and at J to 5 bases, leaving 4 bases not matched to a gene. CDR3 protein: CASSYGTGLNNEQFF. CDR3 in DNA: TGTGCCAGCAGTTACGGGACAGGGCTAAACAATGAGCAGTTCTTC.

The chain uses TRBV5-1 and TRBJ1-4; TRBD1 is a possible D gene (6 bases). There are 15 residues in the CDR3. Germline assignment: CDR1 SGHRS and CDR2 YFSETQ. Trimming took 4 bases from V and 4 from J, leaving 14 bases between them. The CDR3 sequence is CASSARGQFNEKLFF. For the CDR3, the DNA is TGCGCCAGCAGCGCGAGAGGACAGTTTAATGAAAAACTGTTTTTT.

This clonotype appeared many times. The chain recombines TRBV11-2 with TRBJ2-1; the match to TRBD2 covers 11 bases. Trimming at V came to 5 bases and at J to 5 bases, leaving 5 bases not matched to a gene. Germline V gene sequence: CDR1 SGHAT, CDR2 FQNNGV. This CDR3 spans 15 amino acids. CDR3 sequence (DNA): TGTGCCAGCAGCCTCGGGACTAGCGGAAACAATGAGCAGTTCTTC. The encoded protein is CASSLGTSGNNEQFF.

The CDR3 spells CASSLEGGLVNTIYF. DNA for the CDR3: TGCGCCAGCAGCTTGGAGGGGGGGCTAGTAAACACCATATATTTT. The chain recombines TRBV5-1 with TRBJ1-3, with TRBD1 as a possible D gene (6 bases). This CDR3 contains 15 residues. Looked up from germline, CDR1 is SGHRS and CDR2 is YFSETQ. The V gene lost 0 bases and the J gene lost 6 bases, with 13 bases spanning the gap.

This sequence joins TRBV15 and TRBJ2-7; 10 positions match TRBD1. CDR1 is LNHNV, CDR2 YYDKDF, per germline (reference sequence). The CDR3 totals 14 residues. In DNA, the CDR3 is TGTGCTACCGACAGGGGGCGCGGGGCCTACGAGCAGTACTTC. Translation: CATDRGRGAYEQYF. The full variable domain, rest sourced from reference TRBV15 and TRBJ2-7, is DAMVIQNPRYQVTQFGKPVTLSCSQTLNHNVMYWYQQKSSQAPKLLFHYYDKDFNNEADTPDNFQSRRPNTSFCFLDIRSPGLGDTAMYLCATDRGRGAYEQYFGPGTRLTVT.